The T cell receptor (beta chain) under discussion was sequenced for a study of vaccination and CD4 T cells after COVID-19. Study background: The convalescents comprised six males and four females, two of them Hispanic. Each person enrolled got two BNT162b2 or mRNA-1273 vaccine doses. Samples taken post-COVID came a median around 93 days after diagnosis, ranging from 35 to 161.

TCRdb re-derived calls from the PCR reads in MiXCR, one entry per CDR3 protein. Of 28,000 or so distinct CDR3 sequences in the sample, roughly 50% were seen once. General study results and limits: In convalescent patients, a median roughly 86% of reactive clones appeared only post-vaccination.

V lost 6 bases to trimming and J lost 4 bases; unmatched junction nucleotides: 11. The CDR3 extends over 18 amino acids. Germline assignment: CDR1 MNHEY and CDR2 SMNVEV (reference sequence). Indicated time point: late sampling 161 to 241 days after vaccination in a few convalescent patients. Comment on this clonotype: Its antigen remains unknown.

The source of this sequence is a human donor who had recovered from COVID-19. Here the sequenced sample was CD4+ T cells from blood, taken about 7 months after SARS-CoV-2 vaccination. The chain couples TRBV27 to TRBJ2-2; 13 bases fit TRBD2. The CDR3 region has the DNA TGTGCCAGCAGACCCCTAGGGAGACTAGCGGGAGGCACCGGGGAGCTGTTTTTT. Amino acid sequence: CASRPLGRLAGGTGELFF.